The 20 T cell receptor beta chains listed next were all sequenced from one sample in a study of blood T cell repertoires in COVID-19. Measured with immunoSEQ multiplex PCR; TCRdb has only the in-frame clones, and not every one. The sample consists of approximately 110,000 clones, just under 90% of them appearing once. Sequencing was done on a sample of peripheral blood. These receptors all stem from a human donor in a cohort sampled during active COVID-19.

The chain joins TRBV4-2 to TRBJ2-7, with D unresolved. The CDR3 totals 16 residues. Looked up from germline, CDR1 is LGHNA and CDR2 is YNFKEQ. The V and J ends lost 1 base and 6 bases respectively, with 19 bases between them. The CDR3: CASSQVSGLFAGEQYF. For the CDR3, the DNA is TGTGCCAGCAGCCAAGTTTCTGGTCTGTTCGCAGGCGAGCAGTACTTC.

The V and J genes are TRBV5-1 and TRBJ2-7, with D possibly matching TRBD2 (5 bases). V was trimmed by 4 bases and J by 0 bases, leaving 14 bases between them. Germline V gene sequence: CDR1 SGHRS, CDR2 YFSETQ. CDR3 length equals 15 residues. Here the CDR3 DNA reads TGCGCCAGCAGCGGGCCGACGGGGAGCTCCTACGAGCAGTACTTC. It yields the protein CASSGPTGSSYEQYF.

The CDR3 DNA reads TGTGCCAGCAGCCAAGAAGGGGCAAGGGTGGCTGAAAAACTGTTTTTT. This sequence encodes CASSQEGARVAEKLFF. This sequence joins TRBV4-2 and TRBJ1-4; the D gene is possibly TRBD1 (5 bases). The germline CDR1 and CDR2 sequences are LGHNA and YNFKEQ. This CDR3 has 16 amino acids. V lost 0 bases and J lost 7, with 15 bases in between.

This chain links TRBV5-1 with TRBJ2-7, with D perhaps TRBD1 (6 bases). This CDR3 region has 15 residues. Germline CDR1 is SGHRS and CDR2 is YFSETQ. V was pared by 4 bases and J by 3 bases, with 17 bases between. DNA of the CDR3: TGCGCCAGCAGCCCCAGGGGCGGTCCCAACTACGAGCAGTACTTC. This encodes CASSPRGGPNYEQYF.

The chain joins TRBV18 to TRBJ1-1; tentative D call: TRBD1 (6 bases). The V gene's germline CDR1 is KGHSH and CDR2 LQKENI. The CDR3 is 13 residues long. V lost 6 bases, J lost 3 bases, and 11 bases lay in between. In DNA form, the CDR3 reads TGTGCCAGCTCTAGGGGGTTGGACACTGAAGCTTTCTTT. Protein product: CASSRGLDTEAFF.

The chain joins TRBV9 to TRBJ2-3; the match to TRBD1 covers 10 bases. This CDR3 region has 15 residues. Germline loops: CDR1 SGDLS, CDR2 YYNGEE. With 3 bases clipped from V and 3 bases from J, the junction kept 4 bases outside the gene matches. As DNA, the CDR3 is TGTGCCAGCAGCGCCCCGGGACAGGGGACAGATACGCAGTATTTT. This sequence encodes CASSAPGQGTDTQYF.

The chain joins TRBV18 to TRBJ1-6, with no clear D. The ends were cut back, 0 bases at V and 0 bases at J, with 9 bases in the middle. The CDR3 extends over 17 amino acids. Germline V gene data show CDR1 as KGHSH and CDR2 as LQKENI. CDR3 in DNA: TGTGCCAGCTCACCACCCGCGCCAAACTCCTATAATTCACCCCTCCACTTT. The encoded protein is CASSPPAPNSYNSPLHF.

This clone was seen a single time. A junction boundary mismatches the germline segment, possibly from a read error. In nucleotides, the CDR3 is TGTGCCAGCACCTTAGGTTCGAGCTCCTATAATTCACCCCTCCACTTT. Its translation is CASTLGSSSYNSPLHF. V usage is TRBV7-2 and J usage is TRBJ1-6; D remains ambiguous. Germline loops: CDR1 SGHTA, CDR2 FQGNSA. CDR3 size: 16 residues.

This clone appeared once. V gene TRBV11-2 combines with J gene TRBJ2-7; 8 bases map to TRBD2. V dropped 1 base and J dropped 3; count of bases not matched to a gene: 5. CDR3 size: 15 residues. The germline V gene has CDR1 SGHAT and CDR2 FQNNGV. In DNA form, the CDR3 reads TGTGCCAGCAGCTTAGTAGCGGGGACTGACTACGAGCAGTACTTC. Translating gives CASSLVAGTDYEQYF.

J is TRBJ2-7 and V is TRBV5-1, with D perhaps matching TRBD1 (5 bases). The germline V and J ends were trimmed by 4 bases and 7 bases, with 12 bases remaining between them. Germline-derived CDR1 and CDR2 are SGHRS and YFSETQ. There are 12 residues in the CDR3. CDR3 bases: TGCGCCAGCAGCGGATCAGGGCGGGAGCAGTACTTC. This sequence encodes CASSGSGREQYF.

This clone was picked up a small number of times. The chain has TRBV5-4 and TRBJ2-7, with D possibly matching TRBD2 (6 bases). Germline CDR1 and CDR2: SGHNT and YYREEE (reference sequence). CDR3 length equals 16 residues. With 4 bases removed from V and 0 bases from J, the gap between germline ends came to 17 bases. CDR3 coding DNA: TGTGCCAGCAGCCCCCGGGGTAGCGGATACTCCTACGAGCAGTACTTC. This codes for CASSPRGSGYSYEQYF.

This sequence joins TRBV5-5 and TRBJ2-7, with 8 bases matching TRBD2. V shed 0 bases, J shed 2 bases, and the junction held 4 bases outside the gene matches. Per the germline V gene, CDR1 is SGHKS and CDR2 is YYEKEE (reference sequence). CDR3 size: 15 residues. The CDR3 DNA reads TGTGCCAGCAGCTTGGGCGGGGGGCAAACCTACGAGCAGTACTTC. Its translation: CASSLGGGQTYEQYF.

This chain uses TRBV11-2 with TRBJ2-7; 7 bases are shared with TRBD1. The CDR3 is 14 amino acids. With V trimmed by 1 base and J by 0 bases, 0 bases remained unmatched. Germline CDR1 and CDR2: SGHAT and FQNNGV. The CDR3 bases are TGTGCCAGCAGCTTAGGGGACAGCTCCTACGAGCAGTACTTC. Protein product: CASSLGDSSYEQYF. The full variable domain, rest sourced from reference TRBV11-2 and TRBJ2-7, is EAGVAQSPRYKIIEKRQSVAFWCNPISGHATLYWYQQILGQGPKLLIQFQNNGVVDDSQLPKDRFSAERLKGVDSTLKIQPAKLEDSAVYLCASSLGDSSYEQYFGPGTRLTVT.

This chain joins TRBV5-1 and TRBJ1-2; 8 positions agree with TRBD1. J lost 7 bases, V lost 4 bases, and 6 bases had no gene match. Germline V gene sequence: CDR1 SGHRS, CDR2 YFSETQ. CDR3 length: 13 amino acids. The CDR3 here is CASSVGQGSGYTF. The CDR3 nucleotides are TGCGCCAGCAGCGTAGGACAGGGCTCTGGCTACACCTTC.

The chain combines TRBV4-1 with TRBJ2-5; 12 positions agree with TRBD2. J lost 5 bases, V lost 1 base, and 5 bases had no gene match. CDR1 and CDR2 (germline): MGHRA, YSYEKL. CDR3 length equals 16 residues. The chain's CDR3 is CASSQATSGRSETQYF. The CDR3 DNA follows: TGCGCCAGCAGCCAAGCGACTAGCGGGAGATCGGAGACCCAGTACTTC.

The chain employs TRBV6-2 or TRBV6-3 and TRBJ1-5; 8 bases map to TRBD1. The CDR3 length is 18 residues. The germline CDR1 and CDR2 sequences are MNHEY and SVGEGT. Losses at the gene ends were 0 bases for V and 1 base for J; bases not matched to a gene: 8. CDR3 bases: TGTGCCAGCAGTTACTCGAATCGGACAGGGAGGAGCAATCAGCCCCAGCATTTT. This codes for CASSYSNRTGRSNQPQHF.

The chain joins TRBV11-2 to TRBJ2-7; 9 bases line up with TRBD1. J gave up 2 bases and V 1 base, and 9 bases lay outside the gene matches. The CDR3 runs 17 residues. Germline V lookup: CDR1 SGHAT, CDR2 FQNNGV. CDR3 protein: CASSLASRQGGTYEQYF. In DNA form, the CDR3 reads TGTGCCAGCAGCTTAGCCTCCCGACAGGGGGGGACCTACGAGCAGTACTTC.

The chain links TRBV15 to TRBJ2-1; 10 bases are shared with TRBD1. Trimming at V came to 1 base and at J to 7 bases, leaving 4 bases not matched to a gene. CDR3 length: 15 residues. Germline V gives CDR1 LNHNV, CDR2 YYDKDF (reference sequence). The CDR3 protein is CATSRAQGQGNEQFF. The CDR3 nucleotides read TGTGCCACCAGCAGAGCCCAGGGACAGGGGAATGAGCAGTTCTTC.

The chain's CDR3 is CASSRGREETQYF. The CDR3 coding sequence is TGTGCCAGCAGCCGTGGTCGAGAAGAGACCCAGTACTTC. The chain has TRBV7-3 and TRBJ2-5, with unresolved D. This CDR3 has 13 residues. Trimming removed 5 bases from V and 3 bases from J, with 10 bases in between. CDR1 is SGHTA, CDR2 FQGTGA, per germline.

V and J are TRBV5-4 and TRBJ1-4; 7 bases line up with TRBD1. Germline V gene lookup returns CDR1 SGHNT and CDR2 YYREEE (reference sequence). The CDR3 length is 15 residues. V was pared by 4 bases and J by 3 bases, with 6 bases of the junction left unmatched. Here the CDR3 DNA reads TGTGCCAGCAGCCCTGACAGGGTTGCTAATGAAAAACTGTTTTTT. Translation gives CASSPDRVANEKLFF.